Sequencing of this T cell receptor beta chain was carried out in a study of T cell responses to AZD1222 COVID-19 vaccine. Here immunoSEQ multiplex PCR was the method, and the copy in TCRdb shows in-frame clones only, minus some. Among 40,000 to 45,000 clones listed, 80% were seen once. General observations from the study: Repertoires were obtained solely post-peak T cell response. Baseline serostatus was positive in only a handful of AZD1222 recipients.

This clone was seen a few times. Its antigen is unknown. The sequences come from peripheral blood, collected on day 0 of AZD1222 vaccination. This TCR came from an adult in good health.

CDR3 nucleotide sequence: TGTGCCAGCGGCCCACCAACTGCTCCCTATGGCTACACCTTC. Translated, it gives CASGPPTAPYGYTF. This rearrangement joins TRBV27 to TRBJ1-2, with unresolved D. CDR3 size: 14 residues. Germline CDR1 reads MNHEY; CDR2 reads SMNVEV (reference sequence). V shed 8 bases and J shed 4 bases, with 17 bases lying between them.